This TCR beta chain originates from a study of blood T cells in healthy people across ages. Study-level information: Template-switching capture recovered about one barcoded beta molecule per two T cells.

Primed by a sample-barcoded 5' primer and a J-beta primer mix, a second PCR proceeded for roughly 6 to 12 cycles. TCRdb fed the 5' RACE reads into MiXCR, producing one record per CDR3 protein. The repertoire consists of approximately 800,000 distinct CDR3 sequences, with around 25% occurring once and the leading ten covering more than 3%. Trimming cost V 7 bases and J 2 bases; bases outside gene matches: 6. This CDR3 has 15 residues. Germline values: CDR1 KGHDR, CDR2 SFDVKD. The same data also went into a second study, on T cells of mothers and their children. From that report: The cDNA synthesis received all extracted RNA, at about 1.5 ug per 15 ul. A primer called M1S, used in the second PCR, added sample barcodes and 2-4 random nucleotides.

V usage is TRBV24-1 and J usage is TRBJ2-3, with 9 bases fitting TRBD1. The sequenced sample consisted of blood. The receptor was derived from a boy aged 10-17 years in good health. CDR3 region: CATRPGQGSTDTQYF. The CDR3 nucleotides are TGTGCCACCAGGCCGGGACAGGGATCCACAGATACGCAGTATTTT.